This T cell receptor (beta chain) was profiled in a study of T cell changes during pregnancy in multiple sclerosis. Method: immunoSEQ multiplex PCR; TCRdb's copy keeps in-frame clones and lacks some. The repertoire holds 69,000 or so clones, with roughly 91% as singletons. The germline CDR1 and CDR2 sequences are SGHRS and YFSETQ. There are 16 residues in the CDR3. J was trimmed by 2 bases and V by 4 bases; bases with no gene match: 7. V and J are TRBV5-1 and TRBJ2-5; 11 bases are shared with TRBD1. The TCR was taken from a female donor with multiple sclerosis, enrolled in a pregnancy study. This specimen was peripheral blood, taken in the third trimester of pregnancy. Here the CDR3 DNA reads TGCGCCAGCAGCCCGGCCGGGACAGGGGGACAAGAGACCCAGTACTTC. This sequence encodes CASSPAGTGGQETQYF.